Presented here are 14 T cell receptor beta chains from one specimen sequenced in a study of blood T cell repertoires in COVID-19. The assay was immunoSEQ multiplex PCR, and TCRdb's table has in-frame clones only and misses some. The data contain about 140,000 clones, 90% of them seen just once; the ten biggest clones take up 11%. Sequences were obtained from peripheral blood. The source is a woman older than 75 with acute or convalescent COVID-19.

The chain carries TRBV21-1 and TRBJ1-6; the DNA was not used to check the table's D call, TRBD1. TRBV21-1 is a known pseudogene. This CDR3 spans 15 amino acids. Here the CDR3 reads CASSKALRGYSPLHF. The CDR3 bases are TGTGCCAGCAGCAAAGCGCTAAGGGGTTATTCACCCCTCCACTTT.

V is TRBV6-5 and J is TRBJ1-2; the match to TRBD1 covers 8 bases. The trim removed 1 base at V and 5 bases at J, leaving 3 bases unmatched. Germline CDR1 reads MNHEY; CDR2 reads SVGAGI. This CDR3 is 14 amino acids long. The CDR3: CASSYLDRGYGYTF. The CDR3, as DNA: TGTGCCAGCAGTTACTTAGACAGGGGTTATGGCTACACCTTC.

This chain connects TRBV19 to TRBJ2-1; 8 bases fit TRBD2. Losses at the gene ends were 5 bases for V and 10 bases for J; bases not matched to a gene: 10. The CDR3 spans 14 residues. Germline V gene data show CDR1 as LNHDA and CDR2 as SQIVND (reference sequence). The CDR3 region has the DNA TGTGCCAGTAGTCGTCAGACTGTAGCGGGGGAGCAGTTCTTC. It is translated as CASSRQTVAGEQFF.

The chain has TRBV5-1 and TRBJ2-5; the match to TRBD2 covers 10 bases. The CDR3 has 16 amino acids. V lost 4 bases, J lost 1 base, and 7 bases stayed unmatched. Germline V gene lookup returns CDR1 SGHRS and CDR2 YFSETQ. CDR3: CASSIRLAGAQETQYF. The CDR3 DNA reads as TGCGCCAGCAGCATTAGACTAGCGGGCGCCCAAGAGACCCAGTACTTC.

The chain links TRBV30 to TRBJ2-3, with D maybe TRBD2 (6 bases). This CDR3 is built from 12 residues. The V gene lost 1 base and the J gene lost 8 bases, with 10 bases spanning the gap. CDR1 GTSNPN and CDR2 SVGIG come from the germline V gene (reference sequence). The CDR3 region has the DNA TGTGCCTGGAGTGGGGCGGGGCTTACGCAGTATTTT. Translated, it gives CAWSGAGLTQYF. Full variable domain (missing parts from reference TRBV30 and TRBJ2-3): SQTIHQWPATLVQPVGSPLSLECTVEGTSNPNLYWYRQAAGRGLQLLFYSVGIGQISSEVPQNLSASRPQDRQFILSSKKLLLSDSGFYLCAWSGAGLTQYFGPGTRLTVL.

In regard to this clone: The same CDR3 also results from other DNA sequences found in this sample. The gene calls are TRBV30 and TRBJ1-5; D ambiguous. The germline CDR1 and CDR2 sequences are GTSNPN and SVGIG (reference sequence). This CDR3 is 14 amino acids long. Trimming left V 0 bases short and J 1 base short, with 7 bases between. CDR3 in amino acids: CAWSVGGSNQPQHF. The CDR3 nucleotides are TGTGCCTGGAGTGTTGGAGGAAGCAATCAGCCCCAGCATTTT.

This clone was seen more than once but under ten times. J is TRBJ1-2 and V is TRBV12-5; 8 nucleotides align to TRBD1. Unmatched junction bases numbered 2, after V lost 7 bases and J lost 4 bases. CDR1 LGHNT and CDR2 FRNRAP come from the germline V gene. CDR3 length: 12 amino acids. CDR3 residues: CASVGTGYGYTF. CDR3 bases: TGTGCTAGTGTTGGGACAGGCTATGGCTACACCTTC.

The V gene is TRBV7-2, the J gene TRBJ2-5; 7 bases line up with TRBD2. CDR1 SGHTA and CDR2 FQGNSA come from the germline V gene. V lost 5 bases to trimming and J lost 5 bases; unmatched junction nucleotides: 5. The CDR3 has 13 residues. The CDR3 protein is CASSGLGGETQYF. DNA of the CDR3: TGTGCCAGCAGCGGCCTCGGGGGGGAGACCCAGTACTTC.

In nucleotides, the CDR3 is TGTGCCAGCAGCCAAGGGAGGGATCCCCCGCAGGGTTACACCTTC. This encodes CASSQGRDPPQGYTF. This chain links TRBV3-1 (or the pseudogene TRBV3-2) with TRBJ1-2, with D perhaps TRBD1 (5 bases). The CDR3 is 15 residues long. Trimming shortened V by 1 base and J by 11 bases, and 20 bases separated the two germline ends. The V gene's germline CDR1 is LGHDT and CDR2 YNNKEL (reference sequence).

The J gene is TRBJ1-4, the V gene TRBV5-1; 7 bases fit TRBD1. Trimming cost V 0 bases and J 4 bases; bases outside gene matches: 12. CDR3 length: 18 amino acids. Germline V gene data show CDR1 as SGHRS and CDR2 as YFSETQ. The CDR3 bases are TGCGCCAGCAGCTTGGGCGTACGGGACAGACCAATTAATGAAAAACTGTTTTTT. It yields the protein CASSLGVRDRPINEKLFF.

This clone was observed a few times. The chain uses TRBV2 and TRBJ2-1; D is unclear. CDR3 length: 12 amino acids. Germline CDR1 is SNHLY and CDR2 is FYNNEI. Trimming removed 4 bases at V and 9 bases at J, with 10 bases between. CDR3 DNA: TGTGCCAGCAGTGTTTGGCTTGGTGAGCAGTTCTTC. As protein: CASSVWLGEQFF. The variable domain in full, completed from reference TRBV2 and TRBJ2-1, reads EPEVTQTPSHQVTQMGQEVILRCVPISNHLYFYWYRQILGQKVEFLVSFYNNEISEKSEIFDDQFSVERPDGSNFTLKIRSTKLEDSAMYFCASSVWLGEQFFGPGTRLTVL.

The V and J genes are TRBV6-6 and TRBJ2-7; D gene ambiguous. This CDR3 contains 14 residues. Trimming took off 2 bases at V and 2 bases at J, with 10 bases between the two ends. Germline loops: CDR1 MNHNY, CDR2 SVGAGI (reference sequence). CDR3 sequence: CASSYVGSTYEQYF. CDR3 bases: TGTGCCAGCAGTTACGTGGGCTCCACCTACGAGCAGTACTTC.

This chain joins TRBV5-4 and TRBJ1-1; D gene unclear. Trimming removed 0 bases at V and 1 base at J, with 19 bases between. The CDR3 loop spans 18 amino acids. Germline CDR1 is SGHNT and CDR2 is YYREEE (reference sequence). CDR3 coding DNA: TGTGCCAGCAGCTTGGCCCTTGGCAGAGCCAGGCCGAACACTGAAGCTTTCTTT. Amino acid sequence: CASSLALGRARPNTEAFF.

This rearrangement joins TRBV5-4 to TRBJ2-7; 12 positions agree with TRBD1. Unmatched junction bases numbered 4, after V lost 2 bases and J lost 4 bases. This CDR3 has 15 amino acids. Germline values: CDR1 SGHNT, CDR2 YYREEE (reference sequence). The CDR3 is CASSLPGQGAYEQYF. CDR3 bases: TGTGCCAGCAGCTTACCGGGACAGGGGGCTTACGAGCAGTACTTC.